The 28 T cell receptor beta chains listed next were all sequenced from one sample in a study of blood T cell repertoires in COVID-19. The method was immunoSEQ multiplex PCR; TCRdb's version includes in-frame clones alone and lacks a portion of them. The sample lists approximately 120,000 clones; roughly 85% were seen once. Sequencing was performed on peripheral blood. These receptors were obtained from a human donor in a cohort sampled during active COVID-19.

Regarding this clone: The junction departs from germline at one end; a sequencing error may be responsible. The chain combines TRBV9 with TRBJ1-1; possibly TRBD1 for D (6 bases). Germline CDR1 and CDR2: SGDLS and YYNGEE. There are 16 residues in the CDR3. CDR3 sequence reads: CASGVVPGARSTEAFF. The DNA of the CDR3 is TGTGCCAGCGGCGTAGTCCCAGGGGCCCGGAGCACTGAAGCTTTCTTT.

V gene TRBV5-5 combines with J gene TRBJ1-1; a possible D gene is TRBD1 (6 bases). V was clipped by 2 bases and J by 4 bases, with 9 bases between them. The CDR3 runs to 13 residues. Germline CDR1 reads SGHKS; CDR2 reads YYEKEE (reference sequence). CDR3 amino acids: CASSFGGLTEAFF. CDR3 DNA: TGTGCCAGCAGCTTCGGGGGGCTCACTGAAGCTTTCTTT.

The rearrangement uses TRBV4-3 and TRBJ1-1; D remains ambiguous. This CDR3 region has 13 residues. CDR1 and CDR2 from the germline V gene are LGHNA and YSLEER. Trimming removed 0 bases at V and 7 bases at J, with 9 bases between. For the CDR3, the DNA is TGCGCCAGCAGCCAAGAGTTGTATCTTGAAGCTTTCTTT. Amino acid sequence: CASSQELYLEAFF.

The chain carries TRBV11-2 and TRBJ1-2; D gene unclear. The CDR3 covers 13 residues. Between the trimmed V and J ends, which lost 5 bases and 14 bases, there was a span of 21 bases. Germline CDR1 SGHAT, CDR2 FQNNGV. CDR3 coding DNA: TGTGCCAGCAGCCCTCCACGCCTTACCAGGTCTACCTTC. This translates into CASSPPRLTRSTF.

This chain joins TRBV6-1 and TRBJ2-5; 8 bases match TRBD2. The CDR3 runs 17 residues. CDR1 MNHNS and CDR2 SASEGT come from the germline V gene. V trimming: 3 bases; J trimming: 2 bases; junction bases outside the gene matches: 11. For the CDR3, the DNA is TGTGCCAGCAGTGAGCGGGGGAGGACTAGCAGACAAGAGACCCAGTACTTC. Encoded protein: CASSERGRTSRQETQYF.

Written as DNA, the CDR3 is TGTGCCAGTAGTGTAATAACAGGGGGCGCCGAAGCTTTCTTT. This codes for CASSVITGGAEAFF. The V gene is TRBV19, the J gene TRBJ1-1; the match to TRBD1 covers 9 bases. Losses at the gene ends were 5 bases for V and 8 bases for J; bases not matched to a gene: 9. Germline CDR1 is LNHDA and CDR2 is SQIVND (reference sequence). This CDR3 spans 14 amino acids. The full variable domain, its missing parts supplied by reference TRBV19 and TRBJ1-1, is DGGITQSPKYLFRKEGQNVTLSCEQNLNHDAMYWYRQDPGQGLRLIYYSQIVNDFQKGDIAEGYSVSREKKESFPLTVTSAQKNPTAFYLCASSVITGGAEAFFGQGTRLTVV.

In DNA, the CDR3 is TGTGCCAGCAGCCACCGGGTAGATACGCAGTATTTT. This sequence encodes CASSHRVDTQYF. The V call is TRBV7-2, the J call TRBJ2-3, with D hard to call. CDR3 length: 12 amino acids. Trimming took 5 bases from V and 5 from J, leaving 8 bases between them. In germline, CDR1 is SGHTA, CDR2 FQGNSA. Together with reference TRBV7-2 and TRBJ2-3, the CDR3 gives the full variable domain: GAGVSQSPSNKVTEKGKDVELRCDPISGHTALYWYRQSLGQGLEFLIYFQGNSAPDKSGLPSDRFSAERTGGSVSTLTIQRTQQEDSAVYLCASSHRVDTQYFGPGTRLTVL.

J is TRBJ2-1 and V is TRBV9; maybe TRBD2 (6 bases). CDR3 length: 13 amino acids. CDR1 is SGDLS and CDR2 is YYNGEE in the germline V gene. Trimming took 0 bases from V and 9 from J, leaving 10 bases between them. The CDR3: CASSVVTEGEQFF. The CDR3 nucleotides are TGTGCCAGCAGCGTAGTCACGGAGGGTGAGCAGTTCTTC.

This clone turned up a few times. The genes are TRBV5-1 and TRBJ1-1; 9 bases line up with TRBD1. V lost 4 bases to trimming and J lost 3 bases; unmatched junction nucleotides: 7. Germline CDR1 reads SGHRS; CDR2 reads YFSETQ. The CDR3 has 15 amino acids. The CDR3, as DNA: TGCGCCAGCAGCCACGGGACAGGGTCGTACACTGAAGCTTTCTTT. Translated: CASSHGTGSYTEAFF.

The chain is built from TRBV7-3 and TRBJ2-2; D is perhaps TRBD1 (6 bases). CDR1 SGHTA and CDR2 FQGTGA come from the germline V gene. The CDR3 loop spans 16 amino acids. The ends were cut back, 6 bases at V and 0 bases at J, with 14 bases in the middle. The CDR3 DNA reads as TGTGCCAGCAGACCGCTGGGGGCCACGAACACCGGGGAGCTGTTTTTT. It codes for CASRPLGATNTGELFF.

The CDR3 nucleotides are TGCGCCAGCAGCTTAACGTCGGGACAGGGTCGTGTTTTTGGGGTAGATGAAAAACTGTTTTTT. Translated: CASSLTSGQGRVFGVDEKLFF. This chain uses TRBV5-1 with TRBJ1-4, with 9 bases identical to TRBD1. This CDR3 has 21 residues. Trimming removed 2 bases from V and 6 bases from J; junction bases left unmatched: 23. Germline CDR1 is SGHRS and CDR2 is YFSETQ.

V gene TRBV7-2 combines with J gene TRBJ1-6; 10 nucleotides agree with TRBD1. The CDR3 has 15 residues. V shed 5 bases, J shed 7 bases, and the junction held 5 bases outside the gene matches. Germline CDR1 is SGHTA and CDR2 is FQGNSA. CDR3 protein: CASSEPGQGNSPLHF. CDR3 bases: TGTGCCAGCAGCGAACCGGGACAGGGGAATTCACCCCTCCACTTT.

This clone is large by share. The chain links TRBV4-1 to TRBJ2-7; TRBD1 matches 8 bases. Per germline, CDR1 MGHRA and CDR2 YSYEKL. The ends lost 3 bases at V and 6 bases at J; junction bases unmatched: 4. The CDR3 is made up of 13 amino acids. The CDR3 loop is CASSHPTGAEQYF. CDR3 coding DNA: TGCGCCAGCAGCCACCCGACAGGGGCCGAGCAGTACTTC.

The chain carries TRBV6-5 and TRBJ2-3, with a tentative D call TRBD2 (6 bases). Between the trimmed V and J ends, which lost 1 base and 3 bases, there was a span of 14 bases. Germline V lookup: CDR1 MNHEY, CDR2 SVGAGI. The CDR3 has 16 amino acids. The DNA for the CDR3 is TGTGCCAGCAGTTACTTCGTGTCTGCGGGGACAGATACGCAGTATTTT. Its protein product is CASSYFVSAGTDTQYF.

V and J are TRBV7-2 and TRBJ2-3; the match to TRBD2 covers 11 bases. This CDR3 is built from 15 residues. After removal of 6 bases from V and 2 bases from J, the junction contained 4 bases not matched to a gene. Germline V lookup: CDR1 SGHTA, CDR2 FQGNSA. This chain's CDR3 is CASRFSGRATDTQYF. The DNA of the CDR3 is TGTGCCAGCAGATTTAGCGGGAGGGCCACAGATACGCAGTATTTT.

Here the CDR3 DNA reads TGTGCCAGCAGCGTAGTAGGGGTGAACACCGGGGAGCTGTTTTTT. Translation gives CASSVVGVNTGELFF. This chain connects TRBV9 to TRBJ2-2, with D possibly TRBD1 on 5 matching bases. The germline gives CDR1 SGDLS, CDR2 YYNGEE. Trimming pared 0 bases from V and 1 base from J, leaving 7 bases between. The CDR3 consists of 15 residues.

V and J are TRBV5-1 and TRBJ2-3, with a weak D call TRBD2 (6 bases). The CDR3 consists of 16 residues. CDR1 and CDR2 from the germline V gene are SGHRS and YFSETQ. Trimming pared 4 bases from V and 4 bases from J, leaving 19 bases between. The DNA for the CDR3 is TGCGCCAGCAGCCCGGGGGAGGTTTCTGGGTCAGATACGCAGTATTTT. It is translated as CASSPGEVSGSDTQYF.

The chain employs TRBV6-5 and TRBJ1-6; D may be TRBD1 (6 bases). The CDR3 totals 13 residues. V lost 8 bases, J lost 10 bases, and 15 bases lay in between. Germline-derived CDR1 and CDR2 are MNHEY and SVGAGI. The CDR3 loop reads CASGQGRGSPLHF. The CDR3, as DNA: TGTGCCAGCGGGCAGGGGCGCGGGTCACCCCTCCACTTT.

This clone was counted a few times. The CDR3 protein is CASSLGGTYTGELFF. The CDR3, as DNA: TGTGCCAGCAGCTTGGGCGGGACCTACACCGGGGAGCTGTTTTTT. This chain links TRBV5-4 with TRBJ2-2; perhaps TRBD2 as D (6 bases). The V gene lost 0 bases and the J gene lost 3 bases, with 9 bases spanning the gap. Looked up from germline, CDR1 is SGHNT and CDR2 is YYREEE (reference sequence). The length of the CDR3 is 15 residues.

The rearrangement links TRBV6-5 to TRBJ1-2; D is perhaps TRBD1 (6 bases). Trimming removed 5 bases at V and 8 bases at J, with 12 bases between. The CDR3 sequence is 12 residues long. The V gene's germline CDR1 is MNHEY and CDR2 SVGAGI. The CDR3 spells CASSTLGAGYTF. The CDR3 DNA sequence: TGTGCCAGCAGTACCTTGGGGGCGGGCTACACCTTC.

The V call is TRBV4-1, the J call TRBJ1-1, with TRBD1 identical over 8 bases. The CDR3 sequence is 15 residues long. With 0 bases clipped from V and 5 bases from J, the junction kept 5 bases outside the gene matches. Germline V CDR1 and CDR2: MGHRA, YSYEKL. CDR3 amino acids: CASSQEPGGWTEAFF. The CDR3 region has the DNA TGCGCCAGCAGCCAAGAGCCAGGGGGCTGGACTGAAGCTTTCTTT.

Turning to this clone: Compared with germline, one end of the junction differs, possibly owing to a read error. CDR3 loop: CALSGGSNNEQFF. CDR3 DNA sequence: TGTGCACTATCAGGGGGCTCCAACAATGAGCAGTTCTTC. The chain combines TRBV6-6 with TRBJ2-1, with 8 bases fitting TRBD1. In germline, CDR1 is MNHNY, CDR2 SVGAGI (reference sequence). The CDR3 contains 13 residues.

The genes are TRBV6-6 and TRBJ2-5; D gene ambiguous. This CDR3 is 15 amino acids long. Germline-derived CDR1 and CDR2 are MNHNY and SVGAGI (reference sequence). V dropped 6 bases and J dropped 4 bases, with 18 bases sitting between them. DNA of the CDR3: TGTGCCAGCAGCCCCGACAAAGACATAGGAGAGACCCAGTACTTC. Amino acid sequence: CASSPDKDIGETQYF.

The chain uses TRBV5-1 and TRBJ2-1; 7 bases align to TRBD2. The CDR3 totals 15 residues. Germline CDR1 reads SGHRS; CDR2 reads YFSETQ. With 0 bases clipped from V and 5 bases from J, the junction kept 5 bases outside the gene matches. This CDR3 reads CASSLAGTNDNEQFF. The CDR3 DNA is TGCGCCAGCAGCTTGGCCGGGACTAATGACAATGAGCAGTTCTTC.

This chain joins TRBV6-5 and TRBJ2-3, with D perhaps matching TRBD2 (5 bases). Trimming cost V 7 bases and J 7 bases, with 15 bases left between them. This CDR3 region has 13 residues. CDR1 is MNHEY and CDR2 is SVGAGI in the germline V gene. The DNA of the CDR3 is TGTGCCAGCACCCCCGACCCCGGGAATACGCAGTATTTT. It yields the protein CASTPDPGNTQYF.

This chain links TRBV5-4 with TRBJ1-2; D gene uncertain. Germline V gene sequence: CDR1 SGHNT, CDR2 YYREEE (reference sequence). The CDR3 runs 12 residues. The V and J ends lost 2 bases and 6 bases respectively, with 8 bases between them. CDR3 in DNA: TGTGCCAGCAGCTTCGTCCGGGATGGCTACACCTTC. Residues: CASSFVRDGYTF.

CDR3 sequence reads: CASSLGLAGVWNEQFF. The DNA for the CDR3 is TGTGCCAGCAGCTTGGGACTAGCGGGAGTGTGGAATGAGCAGTTCTTC. This chain uses TRBV5-6 with TRBJ2-1, with 12 bases matching TRBD2. Germline CDR1 is SGHDT and CDR2 is YYEEEE. The trim removed 0 bases at V and 7 bases at J, leaving 5 bases unmatched. The CDR3 is 16 amino acids. The full variable domain, completed using reference TRBV5-6 and TRBJ2-1, is DAGVTQSPTHLIKTRGQQVTLRCSPKSGHDTVSWYQQALGQGPQFIFQYYEEEERQRGNFPDRFSGHQFPNYSSELNVNALLLGDSALYLCASSLGLAGVWNEQFFGPGTRLTVL.

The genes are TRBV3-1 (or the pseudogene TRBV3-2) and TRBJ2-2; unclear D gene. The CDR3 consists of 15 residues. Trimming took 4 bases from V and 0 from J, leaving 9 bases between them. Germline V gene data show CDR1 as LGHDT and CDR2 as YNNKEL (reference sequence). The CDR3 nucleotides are TGTGCCAGCAGCCCCCTACCCGCGAACACCGGGGAGCTGTTTTTT. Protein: CASSPLPANTGELFF.